The clone carrying this T cell receptor (beta chain) was counted a few times. This sample's time point: newly diagnosed GD, antithyroid drugs for less than 3 months. The TCR library was made from RNA extracted from PBMCs. The CDR3 has 15 residues. From germline, CDR1 is DFQATT and CDR2 SNEGSKA (reference sequence). Germline trimming cut 5 bases from V and 5 bases from J; bases unmatched to any gene: 10. The sample belongs to a study of regulatory T cells in long-lasting Graves disease. Study details: Less than 3 months of antithyroid drugs had been taken by newly diagnosed Graves' patients.

To make TCR beta libraries, researchers used iRepertoire HTBI primers and Arm-PCR of CDR3 regions. TCRdb re-called the multiplex PCR reads through MiXCR, storing one row per CDR3 protein. The sample holds roughly 530,000 distinct CDR3 sequences, about 16% seen once. This same sample was also taken into another study, of T cells in Graves' hyperthyroidism and ophthalmopathy. This second study notes: The study used the HTBI primer set for a first-round RT-PCR of the TCR CDR3.

The starting material was peripheral blood mononuclear cells (PBMCs), obtained at new diagnosis, from a patient treated with antithyroid drugs. This sequence originates from a woman aged 35-60 years with Graves disease. The chain recombines TRBV20-1 with TRBJ2-5; 11 bases map to TRBD1. Here the CDR3 DNA reads TGCAGTGCTCGCCCCAGGACAGGGGGCTTCGAGACCCAGTACTTC. Protein: CSARPRTGGFETQYF.